Below, 24 T cell receptor beta chains from the same sample are listed, as sequenced in a study of CD8 T cells in Susac syndrome. A quantity of about 0.5 to 1 ug RNA underwent reverse transcription using random hexamers. TCRdb processed the immunoSEQ multiplex PCR reads anew with MiXCR; each CDR3 protein has one entry. The sample lists 200,000 to 250,000 distinct CDR3 sequences, 85% to 95% occurring once. Sequenced sample: CD4+ T cells from PBMCs. The origin of the receptors is a human donor with multiple sclerosis.

The chain couples TRBV20-1 to TRBJ1-1; 10 positions agree with TRBD1. This CDR3 has 15 amino acids. The J segment lost 3 bases and the V segment lost 4 bases, leaving 8 bases of the junction unmatched. The germline V gene has CDR1 DFQATT and CDR2 SNEGSKA (reference sequence). The CDR3 sequence: CSAMVPGQGHTEAFF. The CDR3 DNA follows: TGCAGTGCTATGGTACCGGGACAGGGGCACACTGAAGCTTTCTTT.

CDR3 nucleotide sequence: TGTGCCAGCAGGGTACGGACGAACACTGAAGCTTTCTTT. Amino acids: CASRVRTNTEAFF. J is TRBJ1-1 and V is TRBV3-1; D unresolved. This CDR3 has 13 residues. CDR1 and CDR2 from the germline V gene are LGHDT and YNNKEL (reference sequence). V lost 6 bases, J lost 1 base, and 9 bases lay in between.

The gene calls are TRBV20-1 and TRBJ2-7; the D gene could be TRBD1 or TRBD2 (5 bases each). The germline V gene has CDR1 DFQATT and CDR2 SNEGSKA (reference sequence). V lost 1 base to trimming and J lost 3 bases, with 7 bases between them. This CDR3 is built from 12 residues. CDR3 sequence (DNA): TGCAGTGCTAGAGCGGGACGCTACGAGCAGTACTTC. This gives the protein CSARAGRYEQYF.

The chain employs TRBV29-1 and TRBJ1-1; D gene ambiguous. The V gene lost 2 bases and the J gene lost 0 bases, with 7 bases spanning the gap. CDR3 size: 13 residues. Germline V lookup: CDR1 SQVTM, CDR2 ANQGSEA. The CDR3 bases are TGCAGCGTTGAATACGGGATGAACACTGAAGCTTTCTTT. Translated: CSVEYGMNTEAFF.

This clonotype occurred once. The junction departs from germline at one end; a sequencing error may be responsible. The chain links TRBV6-1 to TRBJ2-5; 7 positions match TRBD2. The CDR3 is 18 amino acids. Per the germline V gene, CDR1 is MNHNS and CDR2 is SASEGT. The CDR3 DNA reads as TGTGCCATCAGTGAATCGAGCCTCGCGGCAAGGGGAGGGGAGACCCAGTACTTC. It codes for CAISESSLAARGGETQYF.

The chain links TRBV5-1 to TRBJ2-1; the D gene is possibly TRBD2 (5 bases). Germline V gives CDR1 SGHRS, CDR2 YFSETQ. The length of the CDR3 is 13 residues. Trimming took 0 bases from V and 8 from J, leaving 9 bases between them. The CDR3 nucleotides read TGCGCCAGCAGCTTGGTCGCGGGCCATGAGCAGTTCTTC. This gives the protein CASSLVAGHEQFF. Full variable domain (missing parts from reference TRBV5-1 and TRBJ2-1): KAGVTQTPRYLIKTRGQQVTLSCSPISGHRSVSWYQQTPGQGLQFLFEYFSETQRNKGNFPGRFSGRQFSNSRSEMNVSTLELGDSALYLCASSLVAGHEQFFGPGTRLTVL.

The CDR3 sequence is CASSSQGGASYEQYF. The CDR3 DNA reads as TGTGCCAGCAGCTCTCAAGGGGGGGCCTCCTACGAGCAGTACTTC. J is TRBJ2-7 and V is TRBV7-3, with D possibly being TRBD2 (7 bases). The CDR3 has 15 residues. Germline assignment: CDR1 SGHTA and CDR2 FQGTGA. Trimming pared 4 bases from V and 0 bases from J, leaving 13 bases between.

V is TRBV6-5 and J is TRBJ2-1; D might be TRBD1 (5 bases). With 4 bases removed from V and 0 bases from J, the gap between germline ends came to 13 bases. CDR1 and CDR2 (germline): MNHEY, SVGAGI. The CDR3 spans 16 residues. The CDR3 is CASSSNSGHSYNEQFF. The CDR3 bases are TGTGCCAGCAGTTCTAATTCAGGGCACTCCTACAATGAGCAGTTCTTC.

The V call is TRBV27, the J call TRBJ1-2; TRBD1 aligns across 7 bases. The trim removed 0 bases at V and 0 bases at J, leaving 1 base unmatched. Germline V lookup: CDR1 MNHEY, CDR2 SMNVEV (reference sequence). The length of the CDR3 is 15 residues. CDR3 region: CASSLSRGPNYGYTF. The CDR3, as DNA: TGTGCCAGCAGTTTATCGAGGGGGCCTAACTATGGCTACACCTTC.

This chain uses TRBV10-3 with TRBJ2-3, with 7 bases lining up with TRBD2. Trimming at V came to 4 bases and at J to 1 base, leaving 2 bases not matched to a gene. Germline V lookup: CDR1 ENHRY, CDR2 SYGVKD. The CDR3 sequence is 14 residues long. The CDR3 nucleotides are TGTGCCATCAGTGGGGGGGGAGGCACAGATACGCAGTATTTT. It specifies CAISGGGGTDTQYF.

V is TRBV13 and J is TRBJ2-3; D is uncertain. Germline CDR1 PRHDT, CDR2 FYEKMQ (reference sequence). This CDR3 has 13 amino acids. Trimming cost V 1 base and J 2 bases, with 4 bases left between them. The CDR3 region is CASSLVSTDTQYF. In DNA form, the CDR3 reads TGTGCCAGCAGCTTAGTATCCACAGATACGCAGTATTTT.

This clonotype was seen only once. This chain joins TRBV20-1 and TRBJ2-1, with 9 bases lining up with TRBD1. V gave up 5 bases and J gave up 11 bases; unmatched junction bases: 7. Germline V lookup: CDR1 DFQATT, CDR2 SNEGSKA (reference sequence). The CDR3 is made up of 12 amino acids. CDR3 loop: CSAEPGQGQQFF. CDR3 nucleotide sequence: TGCAGTGCTGAGCCGGGACAGGGTCAGCAGTTCTTC.

This chain links TRBV15 with TRBJ1-5; TRBD1 is a possible D gene (5 bases). Germline V gene lookup returns CDR1 LNHNV and CDR2 YYDKDF (reference sequence). V shed 0 bases and J shed 2 bases, with 11 bases lying between them. CDR3 length: 16 amino acids. The CDR3 protein is CATSRDRFRGNQPQHF. The CDR3, as DNA: TGTGCCACCAGCAGAGATAGATTCAGGGGCAATCAGCCCCAGCATTTT.

The CDR3 region is CASSAGGIEAFF. For the CDR3, the DNA is TGTGCCAGCAGTGCCGGAGGTATCGAAGCTTTCTTT. The rearrangement joins TRBV2 to TRBJ1-1; D gene ambiguous. V was pared by 4 bases and J by 8 bases, with 11 bases between. The CDR3 length is 12 residues. Looked up from germline, CDR1 is SNHLY and CDR2 is FYNNEI.

The J gene is TRBJ2-1, the V gene TRBV18, with 8 bases that match TRBD1. From germline, CDR1 is KGHSH and CDR2 LQKENI. This CDR3 comprises 16 residues. Trimming took 5 bases from V and 7 from J; bases not matched to a gene: 13. The CDR3: CASSARTGIGTNEQFF. In nucleotides, the CDR3 is TGTGCCAGCTCAGCTCGGACAGGGATTGGGACAAATGAGCAGTTCTTC.

The chain employs TRBV12-3 or TRBV12-4 and TRBJ2-1, with D maybe TRBD1 (6 bases). There are 15 residues in the CDR3. The V and J ends lost 6 bases and 9 bases respectively, with 21 bases between them. CDR3 coding DNA: TGTGCCAGCAGGTCCCCGGGACAAAGCGGCGGTGAGCAGTTCTTC. As protein: CASRSPGQSGGEQFF.

This chain joins TRBV20-1 and TRBJ2-7, with TRBD1 identical over 9 bases. Germline V gene sequence: CDR1 DFQATT, CDR2 SNEGSKA (reference sequence). This CDR3 comprises 13 residues. V gave up 6 bases and J gave up 5 bases; unmatched junction bases: 8. The CDR3 here is CSARPGTGNEQYF. For the CDR3, the DNA is TGCAGTGCGCGACCCGGGACAGGGAACGAGCAGTACTTC.

The rearrangement links TRBV12-3 or TRBV12-4 to TRBJ2-7, with D possibly TRBD2 on 6 matching bases. The CDR3 sequence is 12 residues long. V lost 3 bases and J 4 bases, leaving 7 bases between the germline ends. CDR3 sequence reads: CASSFAGYEQYV. Written as DNA, the CDR3 is TGTGCCAGCAGTTTTGCGGGGTACGAGCAGTACGTC.

The rearrangement links TRBV15 to TRBJ2-4; weak D call: TRBD1 (6 bases). CDR3 length: 14 residues. Trimming took 3 bases from V and 9 from J, leaving 15 bases between them. In germline, CDR1 is LNHNV, CDR2 YYDKDF (reference sequence). The CDR3 DNA reads as TGTGCCACCAGCAGGGACAGCCTAGGGGTCATTCAGTACTTC. The encoded protein is CATSRDSLGVIQYF.

In DNA, the CDR3 is TGTGCCTGGAACCCCGGAGGCACTGAAGCTTTCTTT. It translates to CAWNPGGTEAFF. The genes are TRBV30 and TRBJ1-1, with D hard to call. Germline V CDR1 and CDR2: GTSNPN, SVGIG (reference sequence). Trimming left V 4 bases short and J 4 bases short, with 10 bases between. The CDR3 runs 12 residues.

This chain connects TRBV18 to TRBJ2-5, with D perhaps matching TRBD2 (6 bases). This CDR3 has 14 amino acids. Germline CDR1 reads KGHSH; CDR2 reads LQKENI. Deletions cut 5 bases from V and 2 bases from J, with 12 bases between. DNA for the CDR3: TGTGCCAGCTCAATTTCAGGGACTCAAGAGACCCAGTACTTC. Translation: CASSISGTQETQYF.

The chain recombines TRBV7-9 with TRBJ2-1, with 7 nucleotides matching TRBD1. This CDR3 is built from 14 residues. The ends lost 4 bases at V and 7 bases at J; junction bases unmatched: 7. The germline CDR1 and CDR2 sequences are SEHNR and FQNEAQ (reference sequence). CDR3 residues: CASSSDRVGNEQFF. In nucleotides, the CDR3 is TGTGCCAGCAGCTCAGACAGGGTTGGTAATGAGCAGTTCTTC.

V gene TRBV2 combines with J gene TRBJ1-2, with 9 bases aligning to TRBD1. The CDR3 has 13 residues. With 6 bases clipped from V and 7 bases from J, the junction kept 6 bases outside the gene matches. CDR1 SNHLY and CDR2 FYNNEI come from the germline V gene. CDR3 in amino acids: CASRVQGAGGYTF. The CDR3 bases are TGTGCCAGCAGAGTACAGGGGGCTGGTGGCTACACCTTC.

CDR3 sequence (DNA): TGTGCCAGCAGGGATTACAGGGAAGCGGGCTACACCTTC. This encodes CASRDYREAGYTF. The chain couples TRBV6-5 to TRBJ1-2; possible D gene TRBD1, 6 bases. CDR1 MNHEY and CDR2 SVGAGI come from the germline V gene. The CDR3 runs 13 residues. The V end lost 6 bases, the J end lost 8 bases, and 16 bases lay between the germline ends.